The clone carrying this TCR beta chain appeared once. The primer mix had 60 Vbeta and 13 Jbeta primers. Method: immunoSEQ multiplex PCR; TCRdb's copy keeps in-frame clones and lacks some. This sample carries 150,000 to 200,000 clones, about 86% of them seen once, and the ten largest clones take roughly 1.8%. The sample comes from a study of cytomegalovirus exposure and HLA in healthy donors. The CDR3 sequence is 17 residues long. The germline V gene has CDR1 MGHRA and CDR2 YSYEKL. The ends lost 1 base at V and 3 bases at J; junction bases unmatched: 7. The receptor was isolated from a young woman in good health and CMV-seronegative. The material sequenced was PBMCs. The J gene is TRBJ2-2, the V gene TRBV4-1; 8 nucleotides line up with TRBD1. The CDR3 coding sequence is TGCGCCAGCAGCCAAGGGTCAGGGGGCAGATACACCGGGGAGCTGTTTTTT. Translation gives CASSQGSGGRYTGELFF.